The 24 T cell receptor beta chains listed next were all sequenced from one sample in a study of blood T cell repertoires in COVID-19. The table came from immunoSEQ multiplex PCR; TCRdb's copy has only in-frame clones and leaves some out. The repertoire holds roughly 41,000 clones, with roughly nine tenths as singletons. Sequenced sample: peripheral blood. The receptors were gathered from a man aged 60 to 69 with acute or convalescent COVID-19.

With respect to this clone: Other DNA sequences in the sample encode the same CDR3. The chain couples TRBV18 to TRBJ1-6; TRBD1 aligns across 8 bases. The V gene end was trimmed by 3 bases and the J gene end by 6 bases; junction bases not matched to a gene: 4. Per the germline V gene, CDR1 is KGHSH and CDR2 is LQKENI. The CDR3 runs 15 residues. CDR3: CASSPKGQGNSPLHF. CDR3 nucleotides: TGTGCCAGCTCACCTAAAGGACAGGGTAATTCACCCCTCCACTTT.

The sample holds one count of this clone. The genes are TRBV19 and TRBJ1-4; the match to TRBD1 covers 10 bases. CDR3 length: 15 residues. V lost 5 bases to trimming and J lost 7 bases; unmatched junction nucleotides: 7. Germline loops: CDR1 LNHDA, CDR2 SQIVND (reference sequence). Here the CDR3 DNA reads TGTGCCAGTAGTGCATGGACAGGGGGTGGTGAAAAACTGTTTTTT. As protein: CASSAWTGGGEKLFF.

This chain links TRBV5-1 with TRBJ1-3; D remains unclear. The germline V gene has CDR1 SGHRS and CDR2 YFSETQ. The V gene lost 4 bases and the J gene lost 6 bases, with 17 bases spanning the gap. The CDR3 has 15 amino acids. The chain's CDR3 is CASSDDSPGANTIYF. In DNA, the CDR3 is TGCGCCAGCAGCGATGACTCCCCCGGCGCAAACACCATATATTTT. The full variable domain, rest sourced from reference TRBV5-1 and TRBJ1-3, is KAGVTQTPRYLIKTRGQQVTLSCSPISGHRSVSWYQQTPGQGLQFLFEYFSETQRNKGNFPGRFSGRQFSNSRSEMNVSTLELGDSALYLCASSDDSPGANTIYFGEGSWLTVV.

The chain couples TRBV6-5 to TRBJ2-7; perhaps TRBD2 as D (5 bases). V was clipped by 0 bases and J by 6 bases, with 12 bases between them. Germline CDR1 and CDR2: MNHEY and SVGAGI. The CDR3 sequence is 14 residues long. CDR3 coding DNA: TGTGCCAGCAGTTACTCGACGGGGATCAGCGAGCAGTACTTC. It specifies CASSYSTGISEQYF.

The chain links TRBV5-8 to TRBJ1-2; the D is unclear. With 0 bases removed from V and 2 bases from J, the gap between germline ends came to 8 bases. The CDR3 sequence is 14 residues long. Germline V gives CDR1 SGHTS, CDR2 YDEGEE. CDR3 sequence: CASSLVPVNYGYTF. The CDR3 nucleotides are TGTGCCAGCAGCTTGGTACCAGTAAACTATGGCTACACCTTC.

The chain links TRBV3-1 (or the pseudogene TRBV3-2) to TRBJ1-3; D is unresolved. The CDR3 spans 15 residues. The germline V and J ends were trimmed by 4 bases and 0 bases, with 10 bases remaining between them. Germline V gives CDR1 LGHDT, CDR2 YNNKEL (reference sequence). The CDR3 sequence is CASSPVSVSGNTIYF. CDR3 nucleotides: TGTGCCAGCAGCCCCGTCAGCGTCTCTGGAAACACCATATATTTT.

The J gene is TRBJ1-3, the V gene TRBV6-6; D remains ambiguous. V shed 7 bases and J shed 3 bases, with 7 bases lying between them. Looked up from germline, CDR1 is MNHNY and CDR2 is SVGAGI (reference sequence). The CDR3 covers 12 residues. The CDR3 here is CASKTGGNTIYF. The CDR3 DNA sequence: TGTGCCAGCAAGACTGGTGGAAACACCATATATTTT.

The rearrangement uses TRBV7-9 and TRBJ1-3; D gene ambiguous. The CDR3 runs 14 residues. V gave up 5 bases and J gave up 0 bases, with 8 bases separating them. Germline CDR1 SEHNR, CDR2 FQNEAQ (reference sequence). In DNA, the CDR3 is TGTGCCAGCAGCCTACAGAGCTCTGGAAACACCATATATTTT. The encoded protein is CASSLQSSGNTIYF.

CDR3 nucleotides: TGTGCCAGCAGCTTAGGGCGAGCGGGGACAGAAGCTTTCTTT. This translates into CASSLGRAGTEAFF. This chain uses TRBV13 with TRBJ1-1; D might be TRBD1 (6 bases). The CDR3 has 14 amino acids. V gave up 0 bases and J gave up 8 bases, with 13 bases separating them. Germline loops: CDR1 PRHDT, CDR2 FYEKMQ (reference sequence).

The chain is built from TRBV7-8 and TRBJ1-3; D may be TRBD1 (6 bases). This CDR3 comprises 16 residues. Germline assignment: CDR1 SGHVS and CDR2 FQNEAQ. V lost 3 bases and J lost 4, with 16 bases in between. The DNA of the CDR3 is TGTGCCAGCAGCTTTGTCAGGGGAAGTTCAGGAAACACCATATATTTT. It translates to CASSFVRGSSGNTIYF.

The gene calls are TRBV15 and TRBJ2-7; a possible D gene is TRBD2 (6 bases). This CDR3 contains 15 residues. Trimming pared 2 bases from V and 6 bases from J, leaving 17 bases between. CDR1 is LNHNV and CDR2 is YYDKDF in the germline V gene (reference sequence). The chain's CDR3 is CATSRQRTTVAEQYF. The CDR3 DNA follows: TGTGCCACCAGCAGACAACGGACTACAGTGGCCGAGCAGTACTTC. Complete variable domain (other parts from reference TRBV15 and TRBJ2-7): DAMVIQNPRYQVTQFGKPVTLSCSQTLNHNVMYWYQQKSSQAPKLLFHYYDKDFNNEADTPDNFQSRRPNTSFCFLDIRSPGLGDTAMYLCATSRQRTTVAEQYFGPGTRLTVT.

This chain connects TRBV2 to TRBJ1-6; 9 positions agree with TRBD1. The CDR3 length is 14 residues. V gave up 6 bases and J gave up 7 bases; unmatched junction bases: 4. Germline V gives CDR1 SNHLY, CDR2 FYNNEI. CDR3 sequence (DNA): TGTGCCAGCAGCACCGGGACAGGGAATTCACCCCTCCACTTT. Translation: CASSTGTGNSPLHF.

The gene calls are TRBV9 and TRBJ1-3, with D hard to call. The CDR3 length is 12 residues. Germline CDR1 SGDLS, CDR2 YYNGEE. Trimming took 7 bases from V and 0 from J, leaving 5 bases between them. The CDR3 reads CASESSGNTIYF. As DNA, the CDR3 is TGTGCCAGCGAGAGCTCTGGAAACACCATATATTTT.

The CDR3 region has the DNA TGTGCCAGCAGCTCGGGACTAGCGGGGCCGTCCTACGAGCAGTACTTC. Translating gives CASSSGLAGPSYEQYF. This chain links TRBV7-9 with TRBJ2-7; TRBD2 agrees at 13 bases. Germline CDR1 is SEHNR and CDR2 is FQNEAQ (reference sequence). The CDR3 runs 16 residues. Trimming at V came to 4 bases and at J to 1 base, leaving 4 bases not matched to a gene.

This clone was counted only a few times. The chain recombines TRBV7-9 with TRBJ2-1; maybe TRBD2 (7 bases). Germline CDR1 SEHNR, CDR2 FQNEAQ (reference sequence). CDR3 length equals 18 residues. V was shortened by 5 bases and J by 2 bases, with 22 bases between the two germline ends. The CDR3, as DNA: TGTGCCAGCAGCACTAGGGAGGGGGAACTAACGACCTACAATGAGCAGTTCTTC. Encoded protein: CASSTREGELTTYNEQFF.

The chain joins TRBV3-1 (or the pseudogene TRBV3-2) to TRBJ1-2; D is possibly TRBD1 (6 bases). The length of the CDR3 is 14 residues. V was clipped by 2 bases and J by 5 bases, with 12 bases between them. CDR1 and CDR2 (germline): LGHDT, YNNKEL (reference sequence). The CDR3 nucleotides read TGTGCCAGCAGCCAAACAGGGTCGGGATATGGCTACACCTTC. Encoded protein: CASSQTGSGYGYTF.

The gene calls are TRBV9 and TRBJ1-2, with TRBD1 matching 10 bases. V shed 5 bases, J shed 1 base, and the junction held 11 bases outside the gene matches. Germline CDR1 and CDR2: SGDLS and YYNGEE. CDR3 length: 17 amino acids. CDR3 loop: CASSTGQGGQGNYGYTF. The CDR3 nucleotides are TGTGCCAGCAGTACAGGACAGGGGGGACAGGGTAACTATGGCTACACCTTC.

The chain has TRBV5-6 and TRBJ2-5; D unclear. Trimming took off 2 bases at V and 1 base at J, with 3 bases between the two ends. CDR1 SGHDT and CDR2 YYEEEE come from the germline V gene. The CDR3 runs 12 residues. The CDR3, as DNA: TGTGCCAGCAGCTTCTCCCAAGAGACCCAGTACTTC. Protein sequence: CASSFSQETQYF. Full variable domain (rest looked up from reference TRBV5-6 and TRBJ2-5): DAGVTQSPTHLIKTRGQQVTLRCSPKSGHDTVSWYQQALGQGPQFIFQYYEEEERQRGNFPDRFSGHQFPNYSSELNVNALLLGDSALYLCASSFSQETQYFGPGTRLLVL.

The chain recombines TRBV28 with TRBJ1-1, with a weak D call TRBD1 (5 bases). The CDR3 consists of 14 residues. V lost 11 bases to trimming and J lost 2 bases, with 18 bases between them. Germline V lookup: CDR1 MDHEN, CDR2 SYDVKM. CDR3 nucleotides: TGTGCCGGAGGACCGGGGACTGTTAACACTGAAGCTTTCTTT. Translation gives CAGGPGTVNTEAFF.

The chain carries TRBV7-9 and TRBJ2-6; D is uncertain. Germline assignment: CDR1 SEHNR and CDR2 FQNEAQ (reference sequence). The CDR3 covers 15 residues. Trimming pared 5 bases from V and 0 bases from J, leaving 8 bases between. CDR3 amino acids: CASSRRFSGANVLTF. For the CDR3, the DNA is TGTGCCAGCAGCCGCAGATTCTCTGGGGCCAACGTCCTGACTTTC.

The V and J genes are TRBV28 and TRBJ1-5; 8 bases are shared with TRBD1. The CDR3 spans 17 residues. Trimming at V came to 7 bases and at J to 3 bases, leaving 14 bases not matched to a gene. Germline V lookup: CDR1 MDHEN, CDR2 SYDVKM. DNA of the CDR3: TGTGCCAGCACCTCCCCCTTAGGGCAGGGGGCCAATCAGCCCCAGCATTTT. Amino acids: CASTSPLGQGANQPQHF.

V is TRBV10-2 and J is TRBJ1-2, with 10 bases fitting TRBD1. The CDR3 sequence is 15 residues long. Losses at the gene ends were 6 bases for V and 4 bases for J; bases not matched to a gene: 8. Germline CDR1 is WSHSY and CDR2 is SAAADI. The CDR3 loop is CASREGQGGGYGYTF. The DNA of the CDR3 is TGCGCCAGCAGGGAAGGACAGGGGGGAGGCTATGGCTACACCTTC.

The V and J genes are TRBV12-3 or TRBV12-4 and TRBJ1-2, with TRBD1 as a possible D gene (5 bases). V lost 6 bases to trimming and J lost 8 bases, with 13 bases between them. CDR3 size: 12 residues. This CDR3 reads CASSHTGRGYTF. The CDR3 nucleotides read TGTGCCAGCAGCCATACAGGAAGAGGCTACACCTTC.

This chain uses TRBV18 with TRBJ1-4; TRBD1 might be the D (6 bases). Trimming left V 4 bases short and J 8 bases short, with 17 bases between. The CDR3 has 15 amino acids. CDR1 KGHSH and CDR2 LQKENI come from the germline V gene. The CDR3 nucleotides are TGTGCCAGCTCACGGTCGGGGGGGCAAGGAGAAAAACTGTTTTTT. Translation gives CASSRSGGQGEKLFF.